Detailed here is one TCR beta chain. This entry comes from a study of blood T cell repertoires in COVID-19. CDR3 length: 15 amino acids. Trimming took 3 bases from V and 8 from J, leaving 18 bases between them. Germline CDR1 is SGDLS and CDR2 is YYNGEE. This study enrolled people aged 18 to 89 from roughly 22 US geographic areas. TCRdb's table, derived via immunoSEQ multiplex PCR, lists solely in-frame clones and lacks some. The sample records 350,000 to 550,000 clones, about 85% being singletons. This clonotype was sampled from a woman under 30 with acute COVID-19. The material sequenced was PBMCs or T cells enriched from blood (not recorded which). This chain joins TRBV9 and TRBJ2-1, with D possibly being TRBD2 (6 bases). The CDR3 DNA follows: TGTGCCAGCAGCGGGGGGGACTTCCCTCTCGATGAGCAGTTCTTC. As protein: CASSGGDFPLDEQFF. Full variable domain (remainder filled in from reference TRBV9 and TRBJ2-1): DSGVTQTPKHLITATGQRVTLRCSPRSGDLSVYWYQQSLDQGLQFLIQYYNGEERAKGNILERFSAQQFPDLHSELNLSSLELGDSALYFCASSGGDFPLDEQFFGPGTRLTVL.